Listed here are 32 T cell receptor beta chains from one sample, sequenced in a study of blood T cell repertoires in COVID-19. The protocol was immunoSEQ multiplex PCR, while the TCRdb copy is restricted to in-frame clones and leaves out a portion. The table shows about 440,000 clones, with less than 95% occurring only once. Specimen: PBMCs or T cells enriched from blood (not recorded which). The receptors shown here come from a man younger than 35 who had recovered from COVID-19.

The chain is built from TRBV6-2 or TRBV6-3 and TRBJ2-7; 9 bases line up with TRBD2. V lost 2 bases and J lost 3; bases outside the gene matches: 5. CDR3 length equals 15 residues. From germline, CDR1 is MNHEY and CDR2 SVGEGT. As DNA, the CDR3 is TGTGCCAGCAGTTACCCTAGCGGGAAGGTCTACGAGCAGTACTTC. The encoded protein is CASSYPSGKVYEQYF.

V is TRBV28 and J is TRBJ1-3, with 10 bases identical to TRBD1. The CDR3 is 17 residues long. V trimming: 0 bases; J trimming: 5 bases; junction bases outside the gene matches: 7. Germline CDR1 is MDHEN and CDR2 is SYDVKM. The DNA for the CDR3 is TGTGCCAGCAGTTTATGGAAACGGACAGGGGGTCGAAACACCATATATTTT. Protein sequence: CASSLWKRTGGRNTIYF.

The rearrangement uses TRBV21-1 and TRBJ2-2; the table's D call, TRBD2, was not checked against the DNA. TRBV21-1 is a listed pseudogene. The CDR3 length is 15 residues. CDR3 loop: CASSRRGGFGGELFF. In DNA, the CDR3 is TGTGCCAGCAGCAGGCGGGGGGGCTTCGGCGGGGAGCTGTTTTTT.

This sequence joins TRBV2 and TRBJ1-1, with 7 positions matching TRBD1. After removal of 4 bases from V and 1 base from J, the junction contained 6 bases not matched to a gene. Germline V lookup: CDR1 SNHLY, CDR2 FYNNEI. The CDR3 runs to 15 residues. CDR3 bases: TGTGCCAGCAGTGCTCCGGGACAGCGGAACACTGAAGCTTTCTTT. It is translated as CASSAPGQRNTEAFF.

The chain joins TRBV19 to TRBJ1-6, with 7 bases matching TRBD1. CDR3 size: 14 residues. Germline V CDR1 and CDR2: LNHDA, SQIVND (reference sequence). The ends lost 5 bases at V and 7 bases at J; junction bases unmatched: 5. For the CDR3, the DNA is TGTGCCAGTAGTTACGGGACAGACAATTCACCCCTCCACTTT. This codes for CASSYGTDNSPLHF.

The rearrangement uses TRBV29-1 and TRBJ2-1; the D gene is possibly TRBD1 (7 bases). The germline V and J ends were trimmed by 6 bases and 9 bases, with 27 bases remaining between them. CDR3 length: 16 residues. Germline V gives CDR1 SQVTM, CDR2 ANQGSEA. The CDR3 sequence: CSVTHRGLARAGEQFF. CDR3 DNA sequence: TGCAGCGTAACCCACAGGGGACTGGCGCGAGCGGGTGAGCAGTTCTTC.

Concerning this clone itself: One end of the junction fails to match germline, which may point to a read error. The chain links TRBV5-1 to TRBJ1-2, with TRBD1 identical over 9 bases. This CDR3 is built from 15 residues. The germline V gene has CDR1 SGHRS and CDR2 YFSETQ. The chain's CDR3 is CASSIRTGDNDGYTF. In nucleotides, the CDR3 is TGCGCCAGCAGCATCCGGACAGGGGATAACGATGGCTACACCTTC.

The chain links TRBV7-3 to TRBJ2-2; 9 nucleotides match TRBD2. The germline gives CDR1 SGHTA, CDR2 FQGTGA. V trimming: 6 bases; J trimming: 7 bases; junction bases outside the gene matches: 9. The CDR3 is made up of 15 amino acids. CDR3 protein: CASSFSGRDGGELFF. DNA for the CDR3: TGTGCCAGCAGTTTTAGCGGGAGAGACGGCGGGGAGCTGTTTTTT.

V is TRBV7-9 and J is TRBJ1-3; TRBD1 aligns across 7 bases. This CDR3 region has 18 residues. Looked up from germline, CDR1 is SEHNR and CDR2 is FQNEAQ (reference sequence). Germline trimming cut 3 bases from V and 0 bases from J; bases unmatched to any gene: 11. CDR3 protein: CASSFSGTESSSGNTIYF. The CDR3 region has the DNA TGTGCCAGCAGCTTTTCCGGGACAGAATCTTCCTCTGGAAACACCATATATTTT.

The chain has TRBV9 and TRBJ1-4; 7 positions agree with TRBD1. Trimming took 2 bases from V and 7 from J; bases not matched to a gene: 8. The germline CDR1 and CDR2 sequences are SGDLS and YYNGEE. This CDR3 contains 15 residues. The CDR3 loop is CASSVSDRVGEKLFF. Here the CDR3 DNA reads TGTGCCAGCAGCGTGAGCGACAGGGTGGGTGAAAAACTGTTTTTT.

The chain couples TRBV27 to TRBJ1-2; TRBD1 matches 9 bases. Per germline, CDR1 MNHEY and CDR2 SMNVEV (reference sequence). The CDR3 length is 15 residues. J gave up 2 bases and V 5 bases, and 6 bases lay outside the gene matches. CDR3 DNA sequence: TGTGCCAGCAGTAAACCGGGACAGGGAAACTATGGCTACACCTTC. This codes for CASSKPGQGNYGYTF.

The V and J genes are TRBV28 and TRBJ2-5; TRBD2 agrees at 15 bases. The germline V gene has CDR1 MDHEN and CDR2 SYDVKM. The junction had 2 bases not matched to a gene; V was cut back by 8 bases and J by 4 bases. This CDR3 region has 14 residues. The CDR3 DNA sequence: TGTGCCAGCGGGGGACTAGCGGGAGGAGAGACCCAGTACTTC. This gives the protein CASGGLAGGETQYF.

This chain uses TRBV18 with TRBJ1-4; D is undetermined. Germline CDR1 and CDR2: KGHSH and LQKENI. V was shortened by 4 bases and J by 8 bases, with 17 bases between the two germline ends. This CDR3 has 15 amino acids. The CDR3 sequence is CASSRGRKGGEKLFF. The CDR3 DNA sequence: TGTGCCAGCTCACGCGGGAGAAAGGGAGGCGAAAAACTGTTTTTT.

Notes on this clone: This sample also contains other DNA sequences that code for the same CDR3. The CDR3 DNA follows: TGTGCCAGTAGCCTGACAGAAAGCTATGGCTACACCTTC. Translating it yields CASSLTESYGYTF. The chain links TRBV19 to TRBJ1-2; D is perhaps TRBD1 (5 bases). Looked up from germline, CDR1 is LNHDA and CDR2 is SQIVND (reference sequence). CDR3 length equals 13 residues. The V end lost 6 bases, the J end lost 4 bases, and 12 bases lay between the germline ends.

The J gene is TRBJ1-6, the V gene TRBV4-1; D is perhaps TRBD1 (6 bases). Per the germline V gene, CDR1 is MGHRA and CDR2 is YSYEKL. V dropped 2 bases and J dropped 6 bases, with 11 bases sitting between them. CDR3 length equals 15 residues. For the CDR3, the DNA is TGCGCCAGCAGCCAACTCGGACAGCCTAATTCACCCCTCCACTTT. This translates into CASSQLGQPNSPLHF.

The chain carries TRBV7-2 and TRBJ2-3; 7 nucleotides agree with TRBD1. This CDR3 has 14 residues. Germline assignment: CDR1 SGHTA and CDR2 FQGNSA. Trimming removed 5 bases from V and 4 bases from J; junction bases left unmatched: 6. DNA for the CDR3: TGTGCCAGCAGCAAGGGGGCCAGGGCAGATACGCAGTATTTT. Amino acid sequence: CASSKGARADTQYF. The full variable domain, in which reference TRBV7-2 and TRBJ2-3 provide the parts outside the CDR3, is GAGVSQSPSNKVTEKGKDVELRCDPISGHTALYWYRQSLGQGLEFLIYFQGNSAPDKSGLPSDRFSAERTGGSVSTLTIQRTQQEDSAVYLCASSKGARADTQYFGPGTRLTVL.

This chain links TRBV27 with TRBJ2-7; tentative D call: TRBD2 (5 bases). The CDR3 runs 15 residues. Looked up from germline, CDR1 is MNHEY and CDR2 is SMNVEV (reference sequence). Trimming took 4 bases from V and 2 from J, leaving 15 bases between them. The CDR3 DNA reads TGTGCCAGCAGTTCGTCGAACGGAGGAACCTACGAGCAGTACTTC. As protein: CASSSSNGGTYEQYF.

The rearrangement joins TRBV5-6 to TRBJ2-7; 10 bases map to TRBD1. Germline V gene lookup returns CDR1 SGHDT and CDR2 YYEEEE. CDR3 length: 15 residues. The junction had 6 bases not matched to a gene; V was cut back by 4 bases and J by 2 bases. This chain's CDR3 is CASSATGGGPYEQYF. In DNA, the CDR3 is TGTGCCAGCAGCGCGACAGGGGGCGGCCCCTACGAGCAGTACTTC.

The genes are TRBV10-3 and TRBJ1-1, with 7 bases aligning to TRBD1. V lost 3 bases to trimming and J lost 0 bases; unmatched junction nucleotides: 4. The CDR3 sequence is 15 residues long. Germline values: CDR1 ENHRY, CDR2 SYGVKD. The CDR3 sequence: CAISDIQGVNTEAFF. CDR3 DNA: TGTGCCATCAGTGACATTCAGGGGGTGAACACTGAAGCTTTCTTT.

The CDR3 protein is CASSPDDRGYEQYF. The CDR3 DNA reads TGCGCCAGCAGCCCTGACGACAGGGGCTACGAGCAGTACTTC. The J gene is TRBJ2-7, the V gene TRBV5-1; TRBD1 agrees at 8 bases. The CDR3 consists of 14 residues. Unmatched junction bases numbered 6, after V lost 4 bases and J lost 3 bases. Germline V gene sequence: CDR1 SGHRS, CDR2 YFSETQ. Full variable domain (remainder filled in from reference TRBV5-1 and TRBJ2-7): KAGVTQTPRYLIKTRGQQVTLSCSPISGHRSVSWYQQTPGQGLQFLFEYFSETQRNKGNFPGRFSGRQFSNSRSEMNVSTLELGDSALYLCASSPDDRGYEQYFGPGTRLTVT.

V gene TRBV2 combines with J gene TRBJ2-3; maybe TRBD2 (5 bases). This CDR3 region has 14 residues. Germline V CDR1 and CDR2: SNHLY, FYNNEI. V dropped 4 bases and J dropped 0 bases, with 8 bases sitting between them. The CDR3 region is CASSGGDSTDTQYF. CDR3 nucleotides: TGTGCCAGCAGTGGGGGAGACAGCACAGATACGCAGTATTTT.

This clone was detected only a few times. The gene calls are TRBV3-1 (or the pseudogene TRBV3-2) and TRBJ1-2; the match to TRBD1 covers 10 bases. The CDR3 sequence is 16 residues long. CDR1 is LGHDT and CDR2 is YNNKEL in the germline V gene (reference sequence). Losses at the gene ends were 3 bases for V and 5 bases for J; bases not matched to a gene: 9. This CDR3 reads CASSHRDRGLWYGYTF. In DNA, the CDR3 is TGTGCCAGCAGCCACCGTGACAGGGGGCTTTGGTATGGCTACACCTTC.

The rearrangement joins TRBV3-1 (or the pseudogene TRBV3-2) to TRBJ1-2; 9 nucleotides line up with TRBD1. Germline loops: CDR1 LGHDT, CDR2 YNNKEL (reference sequence). The V and J ends lost 4 bases and 8 bases, in that order; junction bases with no gene match: 11. The CDR3 covers 15 residues. The CDR3 protein is CASSPRGQGPWGYTF. Written as DNA, the CDR3 is TGTGCCAGCAGCCCCCGGGGACAGGGACCTTGGGGCTACACCTTC.

The chain combines TRBV19 with TRBJ2-2; D uncertain. From germline, CDR1 is LNHDA and CDR2 SQIVND (reference sequence). This CDR3 has 12 amino acids. Trimming left V 3 bases short and J 6 bases short, with 5 bases between. CDR3 loop: CASSILPGELFF. The CDR3 DNA reads TGTGCCAGTAGTATTCTACCCGGGGAGCTGTTTTTT.

The chain joins TRBV15 to TRBJ2-4, with TRBD1 identical over 8 bases. CDR1 is LNHNV, CDR2 YYDKDF, per germline (reference sequence). The J segment lost 7 bases and the V segment lost 3 bases, leaving 8 bases of the junction unmatched. CDR3 length equals 15 residues. CDR3 coding DNA: TGTGCCACCAGCAGGGGACAGGACCCCGGGAACATTCAGTACTTC. Protein: CATSRGQDPGNIQYF.

The table lists this clone with a few counts. The chain combines TRBV7-8 with TRBJ2-7; perhaps TRBD1 as D (5 bases). This CDR3 region has 14 residues. The germline V and J ends were trimmed by 4 bases and 0 bases, with 10 bases remaining between them. Per germline, CDR1 SGHVS and CDR2 FQNEAQ. CDR3 nucleotide sequence: TGTGCCAGCAGCTCGCAGGGTGCCTCCTACGAGCAGTACTTC. Translating gives CASSSQGASYEQYF.

The chain combines TRBV10-2 with TRBJ2-7; TRBD1 matches 9 bases. The CDR3 runs to 13 residues. J was trimmed by 4 bases and V by 8 bases; bases with no gene match: 6. From germline, CDR1 is WSHSY and CDR2 SAAADI. The CDR3 bases are TGCGCCAGCGGCCGGGACAGGGAATACGAGCAGTACTTC. It specifies CASGRDREYEQYF.

V usage is TRBV19 and J usage is TRBJ1-1; tentatively, D is TRBD1 (5 bases). The length of the CDR3 is 16 residues. Germline V gives CDR1 LNHDA, CDR2 SQIVND (reference sequence). Trimming took 5 bases from V and 1 from J, leaving 17 bases between them. The CDR3 protein is CASSVNGGTSNTEAFF. As DNA, the CDR3 is TGTGCCAGTAGTGTTAACGGCGGGACCTCGAACACTGAAGCTTTCTTT.

This clone has a single count. The chain combines TRBV28 with TRBJ1-2, with TRBD1 matching 7 bases. CDR3 length equals 13 residues. Per the germline V gene, CDR1 is MDHEN and CDR2 is SYDVKM. The J segment lost 4 bases and the V segment lost 5 bases, leaving 4 bases of the junction unmatched. CDR3 sequence: CASSPGGTYGYTF. The DNA for the CDR3 is TGTGCCAGCAGTCCAGGGGGAACCTATGGCTACACCTTC.

V is TRBV19 and J is TRBJ1-2; the match to TRBD1 covers 7 bases. Germline values: CDR1 LNHDA, CDR2 SQIVND (reference sequence). J was trimmed by 7 bases and V by 7 bases; bases with no gene match: 15. This CDR3 comprises 15 residues. This CDR3 reads CASTVARRGGSGYTF. CDR3 DNA: TGTGCCAGTACCGTCGCCCGCCGAGGGGGCAGTGGCTACACCTTC.

The J gene is TRBJ2-7, the V gene TRBV4-1; 9 positions match TRBD1. CDR1 and CDR2 from the germline V gene are MGHRA and YSYEKL. CDR3 length equals 19 residues. V shed 3 bases, J shed 0 bases, and the junction held 15 bases outside the gene matches. CDR3 residues: CASSHHPGQGSKSSYEQYF. In DNA form, the CDR3 reads TGCGCCAGCAGCCATCACCCGGGACAGGGTTCTAAGAGCTCCTACGAGCAGTACTTC.

The V gene is TRBV6-5, the J gene TRBJ1-1, with 9 bases matching TRBD1. CDR3 length: 14 amino acids. CDR1 and CDR2 from the germline V gene are MNHEY and SVGAGI. V shed 6 bases and J 2 bases; nucleotides not matched to a gene: 4. CDR3 residues: CASRPDRGNTEAFF. In nucleotides, the CDR3 is TGTGCCAGCAGACCGGACAGGGGAAACACTGAAGCTTTCTTT.